This T cell receptor (beta chain) was captured by sequencing in a study of shared clonotypes between healthy human individuals (dated by TCRdb to 2020 to 2022). Broadly, across the study: Three men and a couple of women, aged 18 to 49 years, made up the cohort. For each donor, CD4 naive and CD4 memory were each run on three plates, CD8 naive on two plates, and CD8 memory on one plate. Blood TCR repertoires of about five healthy adults were deeply sequenced to estimate repertoire size and the extent of clonotype sharing between individuals. Different laboratories and diverse techniques were used to prepare libraries and sequence TCR repertoires, to increase sequencing depth and limit assay-specific biases. Leukapheresis yielded between about 0.8 and 9.5 billion PBMCs per donor. Overall study outcomes, separate from this receptor: About 5% of naive CD4, 3.5% of naive CD8, 2.3% of memory CD4, and approximately 0.39% of memory CD8 clonotypes were shared across a few donors. Because the study included only a small number of donors, the genetic and exposure-history diversity represented was limited. Pairwise subsampling led to the expectation that sequencing depth would affect the degree of clonotype sharing among donors. Rarefaction of sorted-subset datasets indicated incomplete sequencing despite the large sequencing depth. Compared with non-shared clonotypes, clonotypes shared by all four sorted-subset donors had higher generation probabilities. Larger estimated clonotype richness was generally found for naive subsets than for memory subsets. Sampling was limited to blood, and TCR repertoires in tissue likely differ from TCR repertoires in blood.

TCR CDR3 regions were amplified from genomic DNA by multiplex PCR using the deep immunoSEQ assay. For each cell subset, the extracted genomic DNA was distributed evenly across all wells of several immunoSEQ 96-well plates, and each plate served as one replicate. Each replicate PCR for sorted subsets received 150 to 250 ng genomic DNA, equal to about 30,000 T cell genomes. Purified libraries were quantified with a Qubit 3.0 fluorometer, sized on a Bioanalyzer 2100, and re-quantified with the KAPA Library Quantification kit. A separate single-read 150-cycle Illumina NextSeq 550 flow cell was used to sequence each immunoSEQ 96-well plate. The original methods were these. Because only junctional sequences without quality scores were contained in the immunoSEQ output, filtering matching that applied to full-length reads could not be performed. To assign V/J genes and CDR3, sequences were annotated using PyIR, a Python wrapper for IgBLAST v1.9, with IMGT germline references. Any read was removed if the V/J assignment was weak (E-value above 1e-6), the CDR3 was missing, or the read contained stop codons, out-of-frame junctions, or ambiguous translated residues. V3J clonotypes were defined as sequences sharing an identical inferred V gene, J gene, and CDR3 amino acid sequence. To compute the percentage overlap between repertoires, the number of shared unique clonotypes was divided by the size of the smaller repertoire. RTK rarefaction, the Chao1 estimator, and Recon v2.1 estimates of unobserved clonotypes were used to assess repertoire richness. Generation probabilities were computed with OLGA for all TCRbeta clonotypes obtained by the gDNA method from a handful of donors. Not all clones reach the TCRdb copy of this immuneACCESS table, which keeps in-frame sequences only. Checked studies attribute under half of the gap to unresolved V genes and leave the rest unexplained. That table furnishes V, J and clone size, whereas the DNA furnished D and trimming. The sample has about 1.5 million clones on record, nearly 99% of them singletons. 0.45% of the sample goes to the ten largest clones.

Healthy HIV-negative adults with no recently reported acute infections or vaccinations were included as donors. Every donor was a Caucasian adult residing in Nashville, Tennessee, USA. CD4+ T cells were enriched by magnetic negative selection, after which naive cells were positively selected on CD45RA and the negative fraction was taken as the memory subset. After blood collection by leukapheresis, PBMCs were isolated using Ficoll-Histopaque density gradient centrifugation and then cryopreserved in the vapor phase of liquid nitrogen. Purity and quantity of every magnetically sorted T cell population were checked by analytical flow cytometry. Genomic DNA was isolated from each sorted fraction and quantified by UV absorbance on a Nanodrop 2000c. Comment on this clone: No cognate antigen has been identified for it. The input lacks base qualities; no much larger clone sits a single base away.

The CDR3 starts with the cysteine, ends with the phenylalanine, and has 16 residues. Here the CDR3 DNA is all that survives: 48 bases in frame from base 1. V ends up 4 bases short and J 4 bases short, with an unmatched junction base count of 12. The germline V gene encodes CDR1 SGHNT and CDR2 YENEEA. The sample was naive CD4+ T cells sorted from blood. The sample's cell subset or site label is to be understood as: CD45RA+ positively selected. The rearrangement combines TRBV11-3 with TRBJ1-1; 7 nucleotides in the junction match TRBD1. The receptor comes from a man aged 30-40 years in good health. The bases are TGTGCCAGCAGCTATTCGGATTCAGGGGGTACCACTGAAGCTTTCTTT. Its translation is CASSYSDSGGTTEAFF.